This T cell receptor (beta chain) was identified in a study of blood T cells in healthy people across ages. With a J-beta primer mix and a sample-barcoded 5' primer, a second PCR ran 7 to 11 cycles. TCRdb reanalysed the 5' RACE reads using MiXCR and keeps one entry per CDR3 protein. The table includes 800,000 or so distinct CDR3 sequences, 20% to 25% detected once. Germline CDR1 SNHLY, CDR2 FYNNEI. V was pared by 4 bases and J by 2 bases, with 6 bases between. The CDR3 spans 13 residues. Per-sample yields of isolated PBMCs were at least 6.5 million. Extraction yielded at least 5.5 micrograms of total RNA per sample. General study results and limits: Researchers judged that diversity estimates from one million T cells fell short of true values.

This clonotype came up a few times. Its antigen is currently unknown. These sequences were also reported in another study, on T cells of mothers and their children.

The sequenced sample was blood. This chain connects TRBV2 to TRBJ1-5, with D unclear. The clonotype comes from a boy aged 5 to 17 in good health. CDR3 loop: CASSVQGNQPQHF. The CDR3 DNA sequence: TGTGCCAGCAGTGTGCAGGGCAATCAGCCCCAGCATTTT.